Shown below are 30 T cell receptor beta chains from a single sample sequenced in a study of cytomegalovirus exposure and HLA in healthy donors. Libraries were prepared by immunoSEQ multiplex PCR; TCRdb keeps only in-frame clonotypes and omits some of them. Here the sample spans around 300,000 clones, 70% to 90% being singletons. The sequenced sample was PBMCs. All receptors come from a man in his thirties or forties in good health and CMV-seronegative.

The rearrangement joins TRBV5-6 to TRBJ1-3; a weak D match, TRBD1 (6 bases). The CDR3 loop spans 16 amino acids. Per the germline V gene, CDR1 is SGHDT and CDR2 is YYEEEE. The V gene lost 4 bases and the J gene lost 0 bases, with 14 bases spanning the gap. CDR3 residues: CASSLSTGYSGNTIYF. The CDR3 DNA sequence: TGTGCCAGCAGCCTATCAACAGGGTACTCTGGAAACACCATATATTTT.

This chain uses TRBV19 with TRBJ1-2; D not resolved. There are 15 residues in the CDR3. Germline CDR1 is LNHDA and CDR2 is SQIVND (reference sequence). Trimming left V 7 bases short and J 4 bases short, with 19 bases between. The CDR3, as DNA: TGTGCCAGTAACCCAGGATCATCGGAGGCCTATGGCTACACCTTC. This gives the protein CASNPGSSEAYGYTF.

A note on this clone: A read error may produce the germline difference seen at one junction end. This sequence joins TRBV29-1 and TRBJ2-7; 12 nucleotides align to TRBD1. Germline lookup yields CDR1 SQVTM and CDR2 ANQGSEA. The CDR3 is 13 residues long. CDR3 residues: CSAEGTGGLKQYF. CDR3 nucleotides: TGCAGCGCTGAAGGGACAGGGGGCCTGAAGCAGTACTTC.

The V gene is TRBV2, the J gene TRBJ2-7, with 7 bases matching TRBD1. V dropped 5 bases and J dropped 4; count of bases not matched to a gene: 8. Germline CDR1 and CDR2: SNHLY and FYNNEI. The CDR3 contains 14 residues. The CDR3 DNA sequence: TGTGCCAGCAGTCAACAGGGGAGTCGGTACGAGCAGTACTTC. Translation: CASSQQGSRYEQYF.

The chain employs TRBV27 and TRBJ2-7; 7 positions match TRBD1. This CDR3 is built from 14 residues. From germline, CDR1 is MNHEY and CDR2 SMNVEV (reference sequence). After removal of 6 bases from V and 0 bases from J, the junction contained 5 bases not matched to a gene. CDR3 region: CASRSRGTSYEQYF. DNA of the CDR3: TGTGCCAGCAGATCCAGGGGGACCTCCTACGAGCAGTACTTC.

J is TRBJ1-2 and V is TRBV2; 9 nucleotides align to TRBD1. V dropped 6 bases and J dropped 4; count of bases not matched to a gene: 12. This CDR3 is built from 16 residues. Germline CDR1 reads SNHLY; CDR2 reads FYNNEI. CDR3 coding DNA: TGTGCCAGCAGGAGGCCGGGGGGACAGGGAAGCTATGGCTACACCTTC. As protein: CASRRPGGQGSYGYTF.

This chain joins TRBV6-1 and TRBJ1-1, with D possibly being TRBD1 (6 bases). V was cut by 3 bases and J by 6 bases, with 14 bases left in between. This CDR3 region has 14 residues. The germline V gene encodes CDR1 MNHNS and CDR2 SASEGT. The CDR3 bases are TGTGCCAGCAGTGAGTTACAGGGAAGCGCTGAAGCTTTCTTT. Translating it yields CASSELQGSAEAFF.

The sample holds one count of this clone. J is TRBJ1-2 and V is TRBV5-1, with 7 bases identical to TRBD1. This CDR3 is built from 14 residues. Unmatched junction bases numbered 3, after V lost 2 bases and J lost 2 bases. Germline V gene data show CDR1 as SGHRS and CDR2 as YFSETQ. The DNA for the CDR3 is TGCGCCAGCAGCTTTTTGACAGGGAACTATGGCTACACCTTC. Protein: CASSFLTGNYGYTF.

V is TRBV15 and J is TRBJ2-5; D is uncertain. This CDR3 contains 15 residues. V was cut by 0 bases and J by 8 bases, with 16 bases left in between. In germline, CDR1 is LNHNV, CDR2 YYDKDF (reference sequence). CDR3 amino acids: CATSRDTSRPGTQYF. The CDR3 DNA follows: TGTGCCACCAGCAGAGATACAAGCCGCCCAGGCACCCAGTACTTC.

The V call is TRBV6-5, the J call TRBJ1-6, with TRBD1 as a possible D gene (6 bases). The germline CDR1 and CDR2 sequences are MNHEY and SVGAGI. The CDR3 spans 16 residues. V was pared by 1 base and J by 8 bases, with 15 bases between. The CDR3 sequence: CASSYWATGRDSPLHF. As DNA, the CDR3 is TGTGCCAGCAGTTACTGGGCGACAGGTCGGGATTCACCCCTCCACTTT.

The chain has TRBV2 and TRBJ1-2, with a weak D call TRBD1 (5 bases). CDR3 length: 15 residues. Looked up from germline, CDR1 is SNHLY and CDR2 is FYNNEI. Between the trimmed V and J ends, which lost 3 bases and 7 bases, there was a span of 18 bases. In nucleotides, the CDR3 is TGTGCCAGCAGTGATCAAGTGGGGGGGTCCAGTGGCTACACCTTC. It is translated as CASSDQVGGSSGYTF.

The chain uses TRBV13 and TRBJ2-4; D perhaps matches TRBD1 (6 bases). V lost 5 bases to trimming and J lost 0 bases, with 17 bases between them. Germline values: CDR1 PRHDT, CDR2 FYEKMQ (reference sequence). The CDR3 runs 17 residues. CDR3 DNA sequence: TGTGCCAGCAGCATTTACACCGACAGGATAGCCAAAAACATTCAGTACTTC. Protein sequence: CASSIYTDRIAKNIQYF. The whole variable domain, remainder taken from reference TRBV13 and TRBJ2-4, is AAGVIQSPRHLIKEKRETATLKCYPIPRHDTVYWYQQGPGQDPQFLISFYEKMQSDKGSIPDRFSAQQFSDYHSELNMSSLELGDSALYFCASSIYTDRIAKNIQYFGAGTRLSVL.

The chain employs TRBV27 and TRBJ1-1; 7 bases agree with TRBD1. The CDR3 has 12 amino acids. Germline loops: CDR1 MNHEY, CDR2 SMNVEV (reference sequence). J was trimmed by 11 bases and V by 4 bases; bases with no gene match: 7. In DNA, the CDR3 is TGTGCCAGCAGTTCTGGACAGGCCTCTGCTTTCTTT. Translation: CASSSGQASAFF.

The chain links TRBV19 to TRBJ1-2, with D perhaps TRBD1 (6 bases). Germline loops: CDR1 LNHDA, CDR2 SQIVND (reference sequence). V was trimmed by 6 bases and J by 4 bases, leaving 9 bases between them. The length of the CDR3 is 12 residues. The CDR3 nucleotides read TGTGCCAGTAGCACAGGGACCTATGGCTACACCTTC. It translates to CASSTGTYGYTF.

CDR3 DNA sequence: TGCGCCAGCCTACCGGGACAGGACACCACCGACTCCTATAATTCACCCCTCCACTTT. Amino acid sequence: CASLPGQDTTDSYNSPLHF. The chain couples TRBV10-1 to TRBJ1-6; TRBD1 matches 8 bases. The CDR3 runs 19 residues. The ends lost 8 bases at V and 0 bases at J; junction bases unmatched: 15. CDR1 and CDR2 (germline): WNHNN, SYGVQD (reference sequence).

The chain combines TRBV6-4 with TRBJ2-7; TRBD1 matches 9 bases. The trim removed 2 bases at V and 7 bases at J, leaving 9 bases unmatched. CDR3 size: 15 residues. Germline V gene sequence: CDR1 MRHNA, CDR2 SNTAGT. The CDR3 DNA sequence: TGTGCCAGCAGTGACACAGGGGGCCCGGTGGGGGAGCAGTACTTC. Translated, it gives CASSDTGGPVGEQYF.

CDR3 protein: CASSTGQFYEQYF. CDR3 coding DNA: TGTGCCAGCAGCACGGGACAGTTTTACGAGCAGTACTTC. The chain couples TRBV5-6 to TRBJ2-7; 7 nucleotides match TRBD1. CDR3 length: 13 residues. Germline V gene sequence: CDR1 SGHDT, CDR2 YYEEEE. J lost 4 bases, V lost 4 bases, and 5 bases had no gene match.

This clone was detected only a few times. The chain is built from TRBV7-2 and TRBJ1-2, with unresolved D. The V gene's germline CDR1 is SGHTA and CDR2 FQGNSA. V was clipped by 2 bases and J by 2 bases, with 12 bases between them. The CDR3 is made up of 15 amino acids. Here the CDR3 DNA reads TGTGCCAGCAGCTTAAGGAGCGGCACAAACTATGGCTACACCTTC. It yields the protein CASSLRSGTNYGYTF. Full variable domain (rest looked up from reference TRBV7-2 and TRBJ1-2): GAGVSQSPSNKVTEKGKDVELRCDPISGHTALYWYRQSLGQGLEFLIYFQGNSAPDKSGLPSDRFSAERTGGSVSTLTIQRTQQEDSAVYLCASSLRSGTNYGYTFGSGTRLTVV.

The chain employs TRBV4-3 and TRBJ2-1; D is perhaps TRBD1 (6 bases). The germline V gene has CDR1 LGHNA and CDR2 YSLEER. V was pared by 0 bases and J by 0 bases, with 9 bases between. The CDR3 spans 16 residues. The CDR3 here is CASSQDKGVSYNEQFF. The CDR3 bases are TGCGCCAGCAGCCAAGATAAGGGGGTCTCCTACAATGAGCAGTTCTTC.

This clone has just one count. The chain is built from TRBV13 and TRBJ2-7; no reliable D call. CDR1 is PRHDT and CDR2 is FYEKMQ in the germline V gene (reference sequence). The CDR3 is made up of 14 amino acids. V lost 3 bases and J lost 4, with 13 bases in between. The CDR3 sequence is CASSLVGQQYEQYF. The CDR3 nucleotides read TGTGCCAGCAGCTTGGTTGGGCAGCAATACGAGCAGTACTTC.

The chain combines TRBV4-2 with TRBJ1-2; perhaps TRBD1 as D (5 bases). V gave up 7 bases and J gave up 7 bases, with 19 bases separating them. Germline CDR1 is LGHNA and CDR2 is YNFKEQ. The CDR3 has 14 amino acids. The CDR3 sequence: CASTLGGGGGGYTF. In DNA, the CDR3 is TGTGCCAGCACTTTAGGCGGCGGGGGGGGTGGCTACACCTTC.

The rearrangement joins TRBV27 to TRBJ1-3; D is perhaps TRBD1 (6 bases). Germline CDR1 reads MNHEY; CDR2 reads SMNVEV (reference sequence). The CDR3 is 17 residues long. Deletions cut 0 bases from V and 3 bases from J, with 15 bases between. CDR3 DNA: TGTGCCAGCAGTTTATCAGGCCCCAGGGGAGTTGGAAACACCATATATTTT. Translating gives CASSLSGPRGVGNTIYF.

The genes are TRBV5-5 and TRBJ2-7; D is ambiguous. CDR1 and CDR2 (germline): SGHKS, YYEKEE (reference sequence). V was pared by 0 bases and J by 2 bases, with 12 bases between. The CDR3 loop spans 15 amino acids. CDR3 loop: CASSLASARTYEQYF. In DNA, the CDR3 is TGTGCCAGCAGCTTGGCTTCAGCGAGGACCTACGAGCAGTACTTC.

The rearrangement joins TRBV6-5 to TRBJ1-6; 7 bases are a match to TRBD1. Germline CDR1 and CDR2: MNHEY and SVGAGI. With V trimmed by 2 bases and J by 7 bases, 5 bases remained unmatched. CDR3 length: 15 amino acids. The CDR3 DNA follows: TGTGCCAGCAGTTACGTTCCGGGACAGAATTCACCCCTCCACTTT. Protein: CASSYVPGQNSPLHF.

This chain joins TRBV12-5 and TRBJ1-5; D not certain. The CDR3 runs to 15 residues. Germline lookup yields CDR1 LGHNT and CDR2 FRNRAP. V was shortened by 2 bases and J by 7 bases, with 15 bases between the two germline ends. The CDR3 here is CASGLPSREVQPQHF. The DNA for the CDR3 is TGTGCTAGTGGTTTGCCGAGTAGGGAGGTGCAGCCCCAGCATTTT.

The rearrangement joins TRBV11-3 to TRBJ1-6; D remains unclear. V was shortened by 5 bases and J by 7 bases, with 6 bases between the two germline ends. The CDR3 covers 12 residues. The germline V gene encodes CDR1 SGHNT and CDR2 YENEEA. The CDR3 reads CASSSRNSPLHF. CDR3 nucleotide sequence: TGTGCCAGCAGCAGTAGAAATTCACCCCTCCACTTT.

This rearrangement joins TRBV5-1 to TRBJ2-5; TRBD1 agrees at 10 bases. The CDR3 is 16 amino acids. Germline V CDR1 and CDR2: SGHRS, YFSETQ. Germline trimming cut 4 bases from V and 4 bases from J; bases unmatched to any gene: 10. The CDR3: CASSDPGTGAGETQYF. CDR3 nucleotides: TGCGCCAGCAGCGACCCGGGGACAGGGGCAGGAGAGACCCAGTACTTC.

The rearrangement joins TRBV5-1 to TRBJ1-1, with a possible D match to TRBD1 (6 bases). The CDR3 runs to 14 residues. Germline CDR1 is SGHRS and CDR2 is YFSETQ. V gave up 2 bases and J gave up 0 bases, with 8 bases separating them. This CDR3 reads CASSLGTLNTEAFF. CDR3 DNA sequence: TGCGCCAGCAGCTTAGGGACATTGAACACTGAAGCTTTCTTT.

In DNA form, the CDR3 reads TGTGCCAGCAGCTTAGTACAGTCACCCCTCCACTTT. Translating gives CASSLVQSPLHF. The chain couples TRBV7-2 to TRBJ1-6; D unclear. The CDR3 extends over 12 amino acids. Trimming took off 1 base at V and 10 bases at J, with 5 bases between the two ends. Germline assignment: CDR1 SGHTA and CDR2 FQGNSA.

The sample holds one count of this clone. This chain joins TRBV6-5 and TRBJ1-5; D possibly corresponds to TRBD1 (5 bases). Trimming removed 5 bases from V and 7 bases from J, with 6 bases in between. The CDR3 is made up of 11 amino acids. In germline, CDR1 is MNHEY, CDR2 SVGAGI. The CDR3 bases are TGTGCCAGCAGTGGGGGGCAGCCCCAGCATTTT. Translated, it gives CASSGGQPQHF.